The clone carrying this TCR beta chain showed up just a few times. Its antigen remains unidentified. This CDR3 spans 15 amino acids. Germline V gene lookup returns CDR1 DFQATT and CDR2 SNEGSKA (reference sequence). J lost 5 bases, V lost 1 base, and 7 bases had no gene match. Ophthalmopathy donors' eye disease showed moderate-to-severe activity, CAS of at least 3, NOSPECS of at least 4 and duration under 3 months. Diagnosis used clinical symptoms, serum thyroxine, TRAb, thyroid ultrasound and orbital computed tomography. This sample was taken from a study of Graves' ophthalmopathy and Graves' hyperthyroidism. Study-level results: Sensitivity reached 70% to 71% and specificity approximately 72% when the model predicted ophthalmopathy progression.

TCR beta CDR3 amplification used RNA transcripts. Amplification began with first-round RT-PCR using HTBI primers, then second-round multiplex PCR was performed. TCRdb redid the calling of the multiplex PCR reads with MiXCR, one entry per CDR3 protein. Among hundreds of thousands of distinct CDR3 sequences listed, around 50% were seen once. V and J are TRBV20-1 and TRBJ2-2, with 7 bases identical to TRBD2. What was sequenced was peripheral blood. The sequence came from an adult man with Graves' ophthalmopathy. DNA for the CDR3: TGCAGTGCTAGAGGGGACTACCTTACTACCGGGGAGCTGTTTTTT. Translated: CSARGDYLTTGELFF.